Listed below are T cell receptor beta chains from one sample, sequenced in a study of tumor-infiltrating lymphocytes in primary liver carcinoma. From the multiplex PCR reads, TCRdb called clonotypes with MiXCR, one entry per CDR3 protein. Of around 170,000 distinct CDR3 sequences in the sample, about 55% were seen once. Input material: peripheral blood. Receptors were obtained from a man aged 40-55 years with primary liver carcinoma and hepatitis B virus infection. Each CDR3 is given with its conserved first and last residue. The D gene is left open where the match is weak. Expanded clones get a size class; other rows say once, few or many, or leave the size out.

>NA|NA|TRBV5-4|TRBJ2-3
CASRGASTDTQYF
TGTGCCAGCAGGGGCGCTAGCACAGATACGCAGTATTTT
>TRBD1|NA|TRBV6-5|TRBJ2-3
CASSTQDRGAPDTQYF
TGTGCCAGCAGTACCCAGGACAGGGGTGCGCCAGATACGCAGTATTTT
>TRBD2|few|TRBV4-1|TRBJ2-7
CASSHTSGPSYEQYF
TGCGCCAGCAGCCATACTAGCGGACCTTCCTACGAGCAGTACTTC
>NA|NA|TRBV11-2|TRBJ2-7
CASGLFGGLSYEHYF
TGTGCCAGCGGCTTATTTGGAGGGCTCTCCTACGAGCATTACTTC
>NA|NA|TRBV11-2|TRBJ2-3
CANSLMNTQYF
TGTGCCAACAGCCTTATGAATACGCAGTATTTT
>NA|NA|TRBV12-3/TRBV12-4|TRBJ1-1
CASSLKGGTEVFF
TGTGCCAGCAGTTTAAAGGGCGGCACTGAAGTTTTCTTT
>NA|once|TRBV5-8|TRBJ2-7
CASGLTYEQYF
TGTGCCAGCGGCTTGACCTACGAGCAGTACTTC
>TRBD1|NA|TRBV29-1|TRBJ2-2
CNTGTGLAGELFF
TGCAACACCGGGACAGGGTTGGCCGGGGAGCTGTTTTTT
>NA|many|TRBV29-1|TRBJ2-7
CSVAADSVGGEQYF
TGCAGCGTCGCCGCCGACAGTGTGGGGGGAGAGCAGTACTTC
>NA|NA|TRBV5-1|TRBJ2-3
CASSSQHGTDTQYF
TGCGCCAGCAGTTCCCAACATGGCACAGATACGCAGTATTTT
>TRBD1|NA|TRBV6-5|TRBJ2-2
CASSSGSLSGQGASTGELFF
TGTGCCAGCAGTTCAGGGTCCCTCTCCGGACAGGGGGCTTCGACCGGGGAGCTGTTTTTT
>NA|once|TRBV10-2|TRBJ2-5
CASRPSRGTGDQETQYF
TGCGCCAGCAGGCCTTCCCGGGGTACGGGAGATCAAGAGACCCAGTACTTC
>NA|many|TRBV29-1|TRBJ1-4
CSVERGEDEKLFF
TGCAGCGTTGAGAGGGGGGAAGACGAAAAACTGTTTTTT
>TRBD1|NA|TRBV6-6|TRBJ2-7
CAGQQGAQGEQYF
TGTGCCGGCCAACAGGGGGCGCAGGGGGAGCAATACTTC
>TRBD2|NA|TRBV12-3/TRBV12-4|TRBJ2-1
CASSPPGLAGVNEQFF
TGTGCCAGCAGTCCTCCGGGACTAGCGGGAGTCAATGAGCAGTTCTTC
>NA|many|TRBV11-2|TRBJ2-7
CASSRASYEQYF
TGTGCCAGCAGCCGTGCCTCCTACGAGCAGTACTTC